The subject of this entry is one T cell receptor (beta chain). Employing constant-segment primers, 5'RACE generated TCR alpha and TCR beta cDNA libraries bearing sample barcodes and UMIs. TCRdb analysed the 5' RACE reads with MiXCR anew, one entry per CDR3 protein. The table records approximately 390,000 distinct CDR3 sequences, about 15% of them present only once. The data were taken from a study of T-cell memory formation after mild COVID-19. Germline CDR1 DFQATT, CDR2 SNEGSKA (reference sequence). V lost 2 bases, J lost 3 bases, and 23 bases lay in between. This CDR3 is built from 17 residues. Sequencing input: PBMCs or a T cell subset sorted from them (not recorded which). The sequence came from a young man who had mild COVID-19 (a few samples of this study predate the infection). Cell type and time point are not known. The rearrangement links TRBV20-1 to TRBJ2-7; no firm D call. CDR3 in DNA: TGCAGTGCTAGACCCCGAGACCCCTTCCGTGGCGGCTACGAGCAGTACTTC. This sequence encodes CSARPRDPFRGGYEQYF.